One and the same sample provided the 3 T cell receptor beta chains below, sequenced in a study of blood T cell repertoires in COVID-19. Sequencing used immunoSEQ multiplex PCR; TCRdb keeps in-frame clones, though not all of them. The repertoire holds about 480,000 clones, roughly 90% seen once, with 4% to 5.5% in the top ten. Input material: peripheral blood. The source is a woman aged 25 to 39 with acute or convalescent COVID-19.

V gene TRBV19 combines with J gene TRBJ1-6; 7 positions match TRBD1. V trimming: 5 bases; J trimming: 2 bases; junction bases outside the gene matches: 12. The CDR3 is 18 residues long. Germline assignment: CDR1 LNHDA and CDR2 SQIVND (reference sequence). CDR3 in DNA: TGTGCCAGTAGTCTCCGTCCCGGGACAGCGACCTATAATTCACCCCTCCACTTT. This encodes CASSLRPGTATYNSPLHF.

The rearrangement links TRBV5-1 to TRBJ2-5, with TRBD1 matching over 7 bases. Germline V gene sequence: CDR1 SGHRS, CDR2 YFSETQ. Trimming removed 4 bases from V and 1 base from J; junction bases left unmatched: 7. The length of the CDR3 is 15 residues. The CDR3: CASSTGTVPQETQYF. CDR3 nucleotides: TGCGCCAGCAGCACCGGGACAGTCCCCCAAGAGACCCAGTACTTC. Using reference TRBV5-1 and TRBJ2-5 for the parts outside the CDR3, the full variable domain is KAGVTQTPRYLIKTRGQQVTLSCSPISGHRSVSWYQQTPGQGLQFLFEYFSETQRNKGNFPGRFSGRQFSNSRSEMNVSTLELGDSALYLCASSTGTVPQETQYFGPGTRLLVL.

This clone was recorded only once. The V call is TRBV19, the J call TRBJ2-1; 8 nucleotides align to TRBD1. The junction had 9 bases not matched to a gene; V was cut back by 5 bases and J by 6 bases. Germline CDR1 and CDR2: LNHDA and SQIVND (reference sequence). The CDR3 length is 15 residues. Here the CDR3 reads CASSAGQGGFNEQFF. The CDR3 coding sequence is TGTGCCAGTAGTGCAGGACAGGGAGGTTTCAATGAGCAGTTCTTC. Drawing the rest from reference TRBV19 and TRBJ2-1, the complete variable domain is DGGITQSPKYLFRKEGQNVTLSCEQNLNHDAMYWYRQDPGQGLRLIYYSQIVNDFQKGDIAEGYSVSREKKESFPLTVTSAQKNPTAFYLCASSAGQGGFNEQFFGPGTRLTVL.